This T cell receptor (beta chain) appears in the sequencing data of a study of Tregs in tolerant kidney transplant recipients. CDR1 and CDR2 (germline): KGHSH, LQKENI. This CDR3 is built from 15 residues. V was clipped by 3 bases and J by 1 base, with 12 bases between them. Using immunoSEQ multiplex PCR, the repertoire was profiled, and TCRdb retains in-frame clones only, with some absent. The table shows 240,000 or so clones, with about four fifths occurring only once. The chain uses TRBV18 and TRBJ1-1; D is perhaps TRBD1 (6 bases). The receptor comes from a human donor in good health. The sample taken for sequencing was CD4+ T cells from blood. The DNA of the CDR3 is TGTGCCAGCTCACCCGGGGGCGCAGGGAACACTGAAGCTTTCTTT. Amino acids: CASSPGGAGNTEAFF.